This record looks at one T cell receptor beta chain sequence and its context. Its antigen remains unknown. This entry is derived from a study of T cell responses to AZD1222 COVID-19 vaccine. The study, taken as a whole, reports: CD4 TCRs covered the whole spike, strongest at regions 160-218 and 743-854. Increases in Spike-specific TCR breadth and depth were seen after two AZD1222 doses. Females made up more of the donors, who were largely white British, and clonal diversity may have come out too low.

V lost 4 bases to trimming and J lost 0 bases; unmatched junction nucleotides: 7. The CDR3 runs 16 residues. Germline loops: CDR1 SGHRS, CDR2 YFSETQ. Assay used: immunoSEQ multiplex PCR; TCRdb lists only in-frame clones, some missing. This table holds more than 90,000 clones, roughly 87% found once. The chain is built from TRBV5-1 and TRBJ1-1; TRBD1 matches at 9 bases. The TCR comes from an adult in good health. The source material was peripheral blood, sampled on day 0 of AZD1222 vaccination. The CDR3 spells CASSRTGTGLNTEAFF. The CDR3 DNA is TGCGCCAGCAGCCGTACCGGGACAGGGTTGAACACTGAAGCTTTCTTT.